This T cell receptor beta chain appears in the sequencing data of a study of beta chain features in type 1 diabetes. Study-wide results and caveats: All four CD4+ subsets from Type 1 diabetes patients carried moderately but significantly shorter TCRB CDR3s.

With V trimmed by 0 bases and J by 5 bases, 4 bases remained unmatched. The length of the CDR3 is 15 residues. From germline, CDR1 is KGHSH and CDR2 LQKENI. As every portion of the isolated RNA was reverse transcribed, the sequencing read expressed TCRB transcripts. Profiled with immunoSEQ multiplex PCR; TCRdb holds only in-frame clones, not every one. The data hold 300,000 to 450,000 clones, with around a tenth observed a single time. This clone showed up just a few times. Its target is unknown. The V gene is TRBV18, the J gene TRBJ2-7, with TRBD1 identical over 10 bases. This TCR was sampled from a young man with type 1 diabetes. Input material: central memory CD4+ T cells from blood. CDR3: CASSPPGQGSHEQYF. The CDR3 DNA sequence: TGTGCCAGCTCACCACCGGGACAGGGGTCCCACGAGCAGTACTTC.